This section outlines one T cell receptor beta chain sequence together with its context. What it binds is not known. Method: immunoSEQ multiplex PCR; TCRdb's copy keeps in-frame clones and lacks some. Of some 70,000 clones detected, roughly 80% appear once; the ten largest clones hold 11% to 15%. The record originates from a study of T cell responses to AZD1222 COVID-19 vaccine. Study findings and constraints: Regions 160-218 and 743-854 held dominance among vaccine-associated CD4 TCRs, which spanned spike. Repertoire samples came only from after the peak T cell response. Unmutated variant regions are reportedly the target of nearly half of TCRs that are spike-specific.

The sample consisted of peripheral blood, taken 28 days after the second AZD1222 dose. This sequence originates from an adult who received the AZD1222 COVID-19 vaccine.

The CDR3 bases are TGTGCCAGCAGCTTACGACTAGCGGGGGACCAAGAGACCCAGTACTTC. Amino acids: CASSLRLAGDQETQYF. The chain recombines TRBV7-9 with TRBJ2-5, with TRBD2 matching 12 bases. Germline lookup yields CDR1 SEHNR and CDR2 FQNEAQ (reference sequence). This CDR3 has 16 residues. V lost 2 bases, J lost 0 bases, and 1 base stayed unmatched.